The 14 T cell receptor beta chains below were found in one sample sequenced in a study of technical replicates of blood from a handful of donors. Data came from immunoSEQ multiplex PCR; TCRdb stores just in-frame clones and leaves some out. The sample has about 94,000 clones, around 95% seen once. Sequenced material: T cells isolated from PBMCs. The receptors originated from a human donor in good health.

This rearrangement joins TRBV4-1 to TRBJ2-5, with D possibly being TRBD1 (6 bases). This CDR3 is 13 amino acids long. Per germline, CDR1 MGHRA and CDR2 YSYEKL. The V end lost 6 bases, the J end lost 2 bases, and 10 bases lay between the germline ends. CDR3 nucleotides: TGCGCCAGCAGGCGACAGGTTCAAGAGACCCAGTACTTC. Translated: CASRRQVQETQYF.

The chain uses TRBV10-1 and TRBJ2-1, with a weak D call TRBD1 (6 bases). The germline CDR1 and CDR2 sequences are WNHNN and SYGVQD (reference sequence). The V end lost 3 bases, the J end lost 5 bases, and 17 bases lay between the germline ends. There are 16 residues in the CDR3. CDR3 sequence: CASSDPGTYGHNEQFF. The CDR3 bases are TGCGCCAGCAGTGACCCCGGGACATACGGTCACAATGAGCAGTTCTTC.

The chain links TRBV14 to TRBJ2-7; the D is unclear. CDR3 length equals 13 residues. V lost 2 bases and J 6 bases, leaving 11 bases between the germline ends. The V gene's germline CDR1 is SGHDN and CDR2 FVKESK. Written as DNA, the CDR3 is TGTGCCAGCAGCCAACAGGCAACCGGCGAGCAGTACTTC. Encoded protein: CASSQQATGEQYF.

In this sample, this clone turned up once. The V call is TRBV2, the J call TRBJ2-3; weak D call: TRBD2 (5 bases). Germline V CDR1 and CDR2: SNHLY, FYNNEI. V was shortened by 7 bases and J by 0 bases, with 11 bases between the two germline ends. The CDR3 totals 14 residues. This chain's CDR3 is CASIISGSTDTQYF. CDR3 nucleotide sequence: TGTGCCAGCATCATAAGCGGCAGCACAGATACGCAGTATTTT. The variable domain in full, with the rest retrieved from reference TRBV2 and TRBJ2-3, is EPEVTQTPSHQVTQMGQEVILRCVPISNHLYFYWYRQILGQKVEFLVSFYNNEISEKSEIFDDQFSVERPDGSNFTLKIRSTKLEDSAMYFCASIISGSTDTQYFGPGTRLTVL.

The rearrangement uses TRBV2 and TRBJ1-1; a possible D gene is TRBD1 (6 bases). CDR3 size: 13 residues. The V end lost 3 bases, the J end lost 7 bases, and 12 bases lay between the germline ends. Per the germline V gene, CDR1 is SNHLY and CDR2 is FYNNEI. CDR3 nucleotide sequence: TGTGCCAGCAGTGATATAGGGGGGGGTGAAGCTTTCTTT. Amino acids: CASSDIGGGEAFF.

This chain uses TRBV30 with TRBJ2-3, with TRBD2 matching over 9 bases. The germline CDR1 and CDR2 sequences are GTSNPN and SVGIG (reference sequence). The ends lost 1 base at V and 2 bases at J; junction bases unmatched: 4. This CDR3 comprises 15 residues. CDR3 in amino acids: CAWSAQRGVTDTQYF. In DNA form, the CDR3 reads TGTGCCTGGAGTGCCCAGCGGGGGGTCACAGATACGCAGTATTTT.

The chain uses TRBV2 and TRBJ2-7, with 8 bases matching TRBD1. The V gene's germline CDR1 is SNHLY and CDR2 FYNNEI. The CDR3 is made up of 16 amino acids. With V trimmed by 4 bases and J by 4 bases, 12 bases remained unmatched. The CDR3 region has the DNA TGTGCCAGCAGTGGGTTCCGAGCAGGGGGCTCTTACGAGCAGTACTTC. The encoded protein is CASSGFRAGGSYEQYF.

The chain uses TRBV27 and TRBJ2-1; 10 nucleotides match TRBD2. The CDR3 consists of 16 residues. In germline, CDR1 is MNHEY, CDR2 SMNVEV (reference sequence). With 2 bases clipped from V and 7 bases from J, the junction kept 8 bases outside the gene matches. Written as DNA, the CDR3 is TGTGCCAGCAGTTTAGAGTTTGGGACTAGCGCGAATGAGCAGTTCTTC. Its protein product is CASSLEFGTSANEQFF.

This chain connects TRBV28 to TRBJ2-1; 7 positions agree with TRBD2. CDR3 size: 14 residues. V was pared by 2 bases and J by 3 bases, with 1 base of the junction left unmatched. Germline V CDR1 and CDR2: MDHEN, SYDVKM. CDR3 amino acids: CASSLGDYYNEQFF. CDR3 bases: TGTGCCAGCAGTTTAGGGGACTACTACAATGAGCAGTTCTTC. The full variable domain, its missing parts supplied by reference TRBV28 and TRBJ2-1, is DVKVTQSSRYLVKRTGEKVFLECVQDMDHENMFWYRQDPGLGLRLIYFSYDVKMKEKGDIPEGYSVSREKKERFSLILESASTNQTSMYLCASSLGDYYNEQFFGPGTRLTVL.

The chain has TRBV7-3 and TRBJ1-6, with TRBD1 identical over 7 bases. The V gene end was trimmed by 4 bases and the J gene end by 7 bases; junction bases not matched to a gene: 7. This CDR3 has 15 residues. The V gene's germline CDR1 is SGHTA and CDR2 FQGTGA. The DNA for the CDR3 is TGTGCCAGCAGCTCCTCGACAGGGTCGAATTCACCCCTCCACTTT. This translates into CASSSSTGSNSPLHF. Variable domain in full (rest from reference TRBV7-3 and TRBJ1-6): GAGVSQTPSNKVTEKGKYVELRCDPISGHTALYWYRQSLGQGPEFLIYFQGTGAADDSGLPNDRFFAVRPEGSVSTLKIQRTERGDSAVYLCASSSSTGSNSPLHFGNGTRLTVT.

The gene calls are TRBV30 and TRBJ2-2; D uncertain. The CDR3 covers 12 residues. Germline-derived CDR1 and CDR2 are GTSNPN and SVGIG (reference sequence). Trimming stripped 3 bases from V and 6 bases from J, with 8 bases between. CDR3 DNA sequence: TGTGCCTGGAGCTACGCTTCCGGGGAGCTGTTTTTT. Its protein is CAWSYASGELFF. The full variable domain, rest sourced from reference TRBV30 and TRBJ2-2, is SQTIHQWPATLVQPVGSPLSLECTVEGTSNPNLYWYRQAAGRGLQLLFYSVGIGQISSEVPQNLSASRPQDRQFILSSKKLLLSDSGFYLCAWSYASGELFFGEGSRLTVL.

This chain links TRBV13 with TRBJ2-7, with 9 bases aligning to TRBD2. Germline V gene lookup returns CDR1 PRHDT and CDR2 FYEKMQ (reference sequence). V shed 2 bases and J 4 bases; nucleotides not matched to a gene: 18. This CDR3 contains 19 residues. CDR3 in DNA: TGTGCCAGCAGCTTACACCGACAAGTTAGGGCTAGCGGGGAGTACGAGCAGTACTTC. Residues: CASSLHRQVRASGEYEQYF.

The chain's CDR3 is CAISESINYGYTF. In DNA, the CDR3 is TGTGCCATCAGTGAGTCTATTAACTATGGCTACACCTTC. This chain joins TRBV10-3 and TRBJ1-2; unclear D gene. The CDR3 is 13 amino acids. V was clipped by 0 bases and J by 1 base, with 3 bases between them. Per germline, CDR1 ENHRY and CDR2 SYGVKD.

V gene TRBV12-2 combines with J gene TRBJ2-3; TRBD2, the D gene given by the table, was not confirmed from the DNA. TRBV12-2 counts as a pseudogene. The CDR3 covers 16 residues. CDR3 nucleotides: TGTGCAAGTCGCTCACCGAGCGGGAGACGGGGGGATACGCAGTATTTT. This codes for CASRSPSGRRGDTQYF.